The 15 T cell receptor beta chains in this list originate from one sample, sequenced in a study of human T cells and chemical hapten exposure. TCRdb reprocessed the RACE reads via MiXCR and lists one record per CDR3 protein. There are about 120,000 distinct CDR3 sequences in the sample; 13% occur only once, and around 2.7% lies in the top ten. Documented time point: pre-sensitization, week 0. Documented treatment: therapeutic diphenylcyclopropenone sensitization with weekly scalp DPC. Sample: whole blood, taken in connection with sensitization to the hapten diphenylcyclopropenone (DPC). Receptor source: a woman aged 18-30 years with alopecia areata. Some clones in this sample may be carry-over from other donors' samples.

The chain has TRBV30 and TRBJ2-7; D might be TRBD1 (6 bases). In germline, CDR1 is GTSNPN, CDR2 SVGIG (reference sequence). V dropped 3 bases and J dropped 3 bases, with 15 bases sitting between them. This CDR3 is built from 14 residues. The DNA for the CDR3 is TGTGCCTGGAGGAATCCCAGGGGCTTCTACGAGCAGTACTTC. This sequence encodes CAWRNPRGFYEQYF.

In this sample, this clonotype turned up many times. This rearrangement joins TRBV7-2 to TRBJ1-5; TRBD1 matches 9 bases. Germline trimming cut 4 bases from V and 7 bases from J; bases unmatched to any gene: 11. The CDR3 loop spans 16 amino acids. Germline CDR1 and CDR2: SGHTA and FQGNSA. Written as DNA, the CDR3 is TGTGCCAGCAGCTGGGACAGGGCGGCCGGGAACCAGCCCCAGCATTTT. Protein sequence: CASSWDRAAGNQPQHF. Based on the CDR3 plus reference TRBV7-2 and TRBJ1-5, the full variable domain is GAGVSQSPSNKVTEKGKDVELRCDPISGHTALYWYRQSLGQGLEFLIYFQGNSAPDKSGLPSDRFSAERTGGSVSTLTIQRTQQEDSAVYLCASSWDRAAGNQPQHFGDGTRLSIL.

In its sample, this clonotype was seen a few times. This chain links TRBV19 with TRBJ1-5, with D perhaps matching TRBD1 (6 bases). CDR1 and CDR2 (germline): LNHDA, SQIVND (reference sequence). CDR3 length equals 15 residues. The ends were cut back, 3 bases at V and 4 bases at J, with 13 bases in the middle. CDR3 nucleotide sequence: TGTGCCAGTAGTATCGGACAGCTCAATAATCAGCCCCAGCATTTT. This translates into CASSIGQLNNQPQHF.

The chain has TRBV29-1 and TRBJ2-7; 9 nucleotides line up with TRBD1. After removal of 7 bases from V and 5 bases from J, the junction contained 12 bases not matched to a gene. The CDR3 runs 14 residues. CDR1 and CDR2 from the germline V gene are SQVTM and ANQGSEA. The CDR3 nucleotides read TGCAGCGCGCTGGTTTGGACAGGGGTTCACGAGCAGTACTTC. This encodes CSALVWTGVHEQYF.

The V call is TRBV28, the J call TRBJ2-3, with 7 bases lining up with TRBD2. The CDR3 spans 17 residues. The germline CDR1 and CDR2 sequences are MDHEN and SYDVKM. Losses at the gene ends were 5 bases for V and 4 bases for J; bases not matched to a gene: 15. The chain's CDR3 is CASSIRFGGGPSDTQYF. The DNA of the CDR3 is TGTGCCAGCAGTATCCGATTTGGCGGGGGACCCTCAGATACGCAGTATTTT.

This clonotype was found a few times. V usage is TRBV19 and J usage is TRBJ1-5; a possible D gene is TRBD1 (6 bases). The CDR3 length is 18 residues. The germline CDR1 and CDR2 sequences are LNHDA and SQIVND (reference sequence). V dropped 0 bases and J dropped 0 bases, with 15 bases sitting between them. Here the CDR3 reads CASSIDTARGYSNQPQHF. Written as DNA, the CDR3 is TGTGCCAGTAGTATAGACACGGCCAGGGGCTATAGCAATCAGCCCCAGCATTTT.

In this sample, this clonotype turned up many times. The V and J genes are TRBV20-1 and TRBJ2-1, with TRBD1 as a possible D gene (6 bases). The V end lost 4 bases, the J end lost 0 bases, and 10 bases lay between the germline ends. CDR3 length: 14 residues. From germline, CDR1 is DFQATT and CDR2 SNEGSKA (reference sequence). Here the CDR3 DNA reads TGCAGTGCTATCGTACAGGGCTCCTACAATGAGCAGTTCTTC. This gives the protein CSAIVQGSYNEQFF.

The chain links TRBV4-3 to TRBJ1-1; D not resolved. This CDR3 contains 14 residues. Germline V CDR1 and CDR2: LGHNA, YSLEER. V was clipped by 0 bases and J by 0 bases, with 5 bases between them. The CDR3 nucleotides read TGCGCCAGCAGCCAAGATAGGATGAACACTGAAGCTTTCTTT. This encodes CASSQDRMNTEAFF.

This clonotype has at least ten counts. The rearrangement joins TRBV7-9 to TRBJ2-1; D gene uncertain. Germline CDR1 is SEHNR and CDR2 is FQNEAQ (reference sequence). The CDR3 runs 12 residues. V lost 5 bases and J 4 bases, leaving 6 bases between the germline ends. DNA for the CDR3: TGTGCCAGCAGCCCCTCGTACAATGAGCAGTTCTTC. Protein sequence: CASSPSYNEQFF. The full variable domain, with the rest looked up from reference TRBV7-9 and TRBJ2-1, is DTGVSQNPRHKITKRGQNVTFRCDPISEHNRLYWYRQTLGQGPEFLTYFQNEAQLEKSRLLSDRFSAERPKGSFSTLEIQRTEQGDSAMYLCASSPSYNEQFFGPGTRLTVL.

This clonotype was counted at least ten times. Here the CDR3 DNA reads TGTGCCAGCAGCCTCCCCGGTAGCGGGGGGCCTAAAAACATTCAGTACTTC. This gives the protein CASSLPGSGGPKNIQYF. The chain uses TRBV7-2 and TRBJ2-4; 10 bases agree with TRBD2. The length of the CDR3 is 17 residues. Trimming removed 5 bases from V and 4 bases from J; junction bases left unmatched: 11. Germline values: CDR1 SGHTA, CDR2 FQGNSA.

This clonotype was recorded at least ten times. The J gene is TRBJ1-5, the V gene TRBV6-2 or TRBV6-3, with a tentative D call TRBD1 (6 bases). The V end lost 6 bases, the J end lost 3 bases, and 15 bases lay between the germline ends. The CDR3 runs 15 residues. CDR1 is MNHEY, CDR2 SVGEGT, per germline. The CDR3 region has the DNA TGTGCCAGCAGCGGGGGGCCGCCATCCAATCAGCCCCAGCATTTT. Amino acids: CASSGGPPSNQPQHF.

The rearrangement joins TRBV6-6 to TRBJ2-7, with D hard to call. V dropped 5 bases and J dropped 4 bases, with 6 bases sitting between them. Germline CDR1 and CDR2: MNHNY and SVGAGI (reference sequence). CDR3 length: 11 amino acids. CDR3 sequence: CASSAVYEQYF. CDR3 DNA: TGTGCCAGCAGTGCCGTTTACGAGCAGTACTTC.

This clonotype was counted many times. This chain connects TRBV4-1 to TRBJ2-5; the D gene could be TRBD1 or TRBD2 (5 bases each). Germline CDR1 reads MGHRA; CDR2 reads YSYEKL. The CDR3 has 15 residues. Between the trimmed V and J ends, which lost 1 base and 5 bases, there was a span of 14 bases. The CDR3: CASSQAGTGIETQYF. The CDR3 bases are TGCGCCAGCAGCCAAGCTGGGACGGGAATTGAGACCCAGTACTTC.

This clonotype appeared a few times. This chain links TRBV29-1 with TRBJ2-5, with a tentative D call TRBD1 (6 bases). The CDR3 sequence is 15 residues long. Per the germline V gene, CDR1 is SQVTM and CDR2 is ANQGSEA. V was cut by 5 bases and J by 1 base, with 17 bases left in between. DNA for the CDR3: TGCAGCGTTACTCGACGGACAGACTTCCAAGAGACCCAGTACTTC. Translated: CSVTRRTDFQETQYF.

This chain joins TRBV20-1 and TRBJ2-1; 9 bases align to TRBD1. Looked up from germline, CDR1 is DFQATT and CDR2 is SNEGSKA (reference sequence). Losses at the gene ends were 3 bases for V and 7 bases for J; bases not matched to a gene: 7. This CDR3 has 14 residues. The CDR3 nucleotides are TGCAGTGCTAGTACCGGGACAGGGAATAATGAGCAGTTCTTC. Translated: CSASTGTGNNEQFF.